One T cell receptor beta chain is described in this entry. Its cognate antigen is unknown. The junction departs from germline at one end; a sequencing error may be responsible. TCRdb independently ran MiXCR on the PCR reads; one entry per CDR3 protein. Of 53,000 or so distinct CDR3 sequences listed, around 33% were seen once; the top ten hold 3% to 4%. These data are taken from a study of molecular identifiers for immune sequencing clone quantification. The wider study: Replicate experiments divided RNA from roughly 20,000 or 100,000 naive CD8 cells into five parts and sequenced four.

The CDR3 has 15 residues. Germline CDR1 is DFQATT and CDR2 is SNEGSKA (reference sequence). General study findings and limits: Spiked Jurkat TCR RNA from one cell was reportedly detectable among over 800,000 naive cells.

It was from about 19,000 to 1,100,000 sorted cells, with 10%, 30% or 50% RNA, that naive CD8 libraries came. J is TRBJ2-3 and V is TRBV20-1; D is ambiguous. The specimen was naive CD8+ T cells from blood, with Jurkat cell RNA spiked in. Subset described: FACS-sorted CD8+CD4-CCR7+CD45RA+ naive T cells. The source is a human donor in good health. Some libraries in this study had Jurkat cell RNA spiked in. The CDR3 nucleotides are TGCAGTGCCAGAGCACCTCTTGCGGGCACAGATACGCAGTATTTT. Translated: CSARAPLAGTDTQYF.